This paragraph reports one T cell receptor beta chain. This sample is drawn from a study of T cells after somatic rescue of genetic block. Sequencing used immunoSEQ multiplex PCR; TCRdb keeps in-frame clones, though not all of them. In the table there are tens of thousands of clones, around 96% of which are singletons. V lost 0 bases, J lost 2 bases, and 11 bases lay in between. Germline-derived CDR1 and CDR2 are ENHRY and SYGVKD. This CDR3 contains 16 residues. The receptor was derived from a child younger than two. This sequence joins TRBV10-3 and TRBJ2-1; D gene unclear. The sequencing input was peripheral blood mononuclear cells (PBMCs). In nucleotides, the CDR3 is TGTGCCATCAGTGAGTCGGGATTCAGCACCTACAATGAGCAGTTCTTC. Its protein product is CAISESGFSTYNEQFF.